This T cell receptor beta chain was sequenced in a study of beta chain features in type 1 diabetes. Germline assignment: CDR1 SGHRS and CDR2 YFSETQ. The V end lost 2 bases, the J end lost 2 bases, and 10 bases lay between the germline ends. There are 14 residues in the CDR3. cDNA synthesis used the whole RNA isolate, giving expressed TCRB sequences. Some clones are missing from TCRdb's copy, which holds only in-frame ones; the method was immunoSEQ multiplex PCR. The top ten hold over 0.8% of the sample, which has around 280,000 clones, under 8.5% seen once. Only a few counts were recorded for this clone.

Sequenced: central memory CD4+ T cells from blood. This receptor was identified in a woman younger than 35 in good health. This sequence joins TRBV5-1 and TRBJ1-1; D is unresolved. For the CDR3, the DNA is TGCGCCAGCAGCTTCCGGGCTCAAAACACTGAAGCTTTCTTT. Its translation: CASSFRAQNTEAFF.